Shown below are 4 T cell receptor beta chains from a single sample sequenced in a study of blood T cell repertoires in COVID-19. Sequencing was performed with immunoSEQ multiplex PCR; in TCRdb, only in-frame clones are kept and a portion is missing. Counted here are under 300,000 clones, around 87% occurring once; the ten biggest clones make up 2% to 2.5%. Sequenced: PBMCs or T cells enriched from blood (not recorded which). Source of these receptors: a woman between 18 and 29 years old who had recovered from COVID-19.

This rearrangement joins TRBV2 to TRBJ2-4; 8 bases are a match to TRBD1. J was trimmed by 6 bases and V by 6 bases; bases with no gene match: 7. The germline gives CDR1 SNHLY, CDR2 FYNNEI. CDR3 length: 14 amino acids. CDR3 region: CASRVGTGRNIQYF. DNA of the CDR3: TGTGCCAGCAGGGTTGGGACAGGCCGAAACATTCAGTACTTC.

This clone was detected only a few times. The chain carries TRBV5-6 and TRBJ2-7; possible D gene TRBD1, 5 bases. Germline V gene data show CDR1 as SGHDT and CDR2 as YYEEEE. The ends were cut back, 4 bases at V and 1 base at J, with 9 bases in the middle. The CDR3 consists of 13 residues. The CDR3 bases are TGTGCCAGCAGCCTGGACATATCCTACGAGCAGTACTTC. Translation: CASSLDISYEQYF.

The chain joins TRBV5-5 to TRBJ2-3, with D uncertain. V was cut by 0 bases and J by 2 bases, with 7 bases left in between. The CDR3 is made up of 14 amino acids. CDR1 is SGHKS and CDR2 is YYEKEE in the germline V gene (reference sequence). The CDR3 DNA reads as TGTGCCAGCAGCTTGGTCCAGTTCACAGATACGCAGTATTTT. This translates into CASSLVQFTDTQYF. The full variable domain, in which reference TRBV5-5 and TRBJ2-3 provide the parts outside the CDR3, is DAGVTQSPTHLIKTRGQQVTLRCSPISGHKSVSWYQQVLGQGPQFIFQYYEKEERGRGNFPDRFSARQFPNYSSELNVNALLLGDSALYLCASSLVQFTDTQYFGPGTRLTVL.

The chain recombines TRBV5-1 with TRBJ1-6; D not certain. Trimming removed 4 bases from V and 6 bases from J, with 14 bases in between. This CDR3 has 15 residues. Germline CDR1 and CDR2: SGHRS and YFSETQ. The CDR3 DNA is TGCGCCAGCAGCCTGGATCTACCCGGTAATTCACCCCTCCACTTT. This codes for CASSLDLPGNSPLHF.